Following are 5 T cell receptor beta chains from one sample sequenced in a study of CD8 T cells in ankylosing spondylitis. Regarding the study as a whole: Among TCR beta sequences, a motif of fewer than 10 highly homologous variants appeared characteristic of ankylosing spondylitis blood.

Which antigens these TCRs recognize remains unknown. Using its own MiXCR run on the 5' RACE reads, TCRdb lists one record per CDR3 protein. Here the sample spans about 400,000 distinct CDR3 sequences, about 22% being singletons. The sample taken for sequencing was blood, either unsorted or a sorted T cell fraction (not recorded which). These receptors were obtained from a male donor with ankylosing spondylitis.

This clonotype has at least ten counts. CDR3 in amino acids: CASSRGLAGDHEQFF. The CDR3 nucleotides are TGTGCCAGCAGTCGGGGACTAGCGGGAGACCATGAGCAGTTCTTC. The chain recombines TRBV28 with TRBJ2-1; 14 bases agree with TRBD2. The ends lost 5 bases at V and 8 bases at J; junction bases unmatched: 5. The CDR3 runs 15 residues. CDR1 MDHEN and CDR2 SYDVKM come from the germline V gene.

This clonotype was recorded a few times. This chain's CDR3 is CSARARDRLITDTQYF. The CDR3 DNA reads as TGCAGTGCTAGAGCCCGGGACCGTCTAATCACAGATACGCAGTATTTT. The rearrangement joins TRBV20-1 to TRBJ2-3, with D perhaps TRBD1 or TRBD2 (5 bases each). This CDR3 is built from 16 residues. Germline V lookup: CDR1 DFQATT, CDR2 SNEGSKA (reference sequence). With 1 base removed from V and 2 bases from J, the gap between germline ends came to 16 bases.

This rearrangement joins TRBV2 to TRBJ1-5, with D hard to call. CDR3 length equals 16 residues. V lost 3 bases to trimming and J lost 0 bases, with 12 bases between them. The germline V gene encodes CDR1 SNHLY and CDR2 FYNNEI. DNA of the CDR3: TGTGCCAGCAGTGATTTCGGCAGAAATAGCAATCAGCCCCAGCATTTT. Translation: CASSDFGRNSNQPQHF. Based on the CDR3 plus reference TRBV2 and TRBJ1-5, the full variable domain is EPEVTQTPSHQVTQMGQEVILRCVPISNHLYFYWYRQILGQKVEFLVSFYNNEISEKSEIFDDQFSVERPDGSNFTLKIRSTKLEDSAMYFCASSDFGRNSNQPQHFGDGTRLSIL.

This clonotype has at least ten counts. V and J are TRBV5-6 and TRBJ2-2; possible D gene TRBD1, 6 bases. The V end was cut by 2 bases, the J end by 7 bases, with 15 bases between. This CDR3 is 15 amino acids long. Per the germline V gene, CDR1 is SGHDT and CDR2 is YYEEEE. DNA for the CDR3: TGTGCCAGCAGCTTCCTACAGGGCATCGGCGGGGAGCTGTTTTTT. Translated: CASSFLQGIGGELFF.

CDR3 coding DNA: TGTGCCAGCAGCCCCCCCGGTGGAAGTAGCGCCGCTTTCTTT. As protein: CASSPPGGSSAAFF. V gene TRBV7-3 combines with J gene TRBJ1-1; D call uncertain. The CDR3 consists of 14 residues. Trimming removed 5 bases at V and 11 bases at J, with 21 bases between. Germline V gives CDR1 SGHTA, CDR2 FQGTGA.